These 19 T cell receptor beta chains were all obtained from the same sample, sequenced in a study of cytomegalovirus exposure and HLA in healthy donors. Use of 60 Vbeta and 13 Jbeta primers characterized the PCR. TCRdb's table, derived via immunoSEQ multiplex PCR, lists solely in-frame clones and lacks some. The repertoire has approximately 150,000 clones, 61% of them found once; the top ten carry approximately 1.7%. Specimen: PBMCs. The receptors were gathered from a male donor in good health and CMV-seronegative.

This clone appeared once. The chain carries TRBV6-1 and TRBJ1-5; tentative D call: TRBD1 (6 bases). The V gene's germline CDR1 is MNHNS and CDR2 SASEGT. CDR3 length: 14 residues. V gave up 6 bases and J gave up 4 bases, with 13 bases separating them. For the CDR3, the DNA is TGTGCCAGCAGGTACGGACAGCTGAATCAGCCCCAGCATTTT. It translates to CASRYGQLNQPQHF.

The V gene is TRBV6-1, the J gene TRBJ1-6; the D is unclear. CDR1 is MNHNS, CDR2 SASEGT, per germline. Trimming left V 1 base short and J 13 bases short, with 20 bases between. The CDR3 sequence is 16 residues long. This CDR3 reads CASSEVPGSGGVPLHF. In nucleotides, the CDR3 is TGTGCCAGCAGTGAAGTCCCCGGTAGCGGAGGCGTCCCCCTCCACTTT.

Only one count was recorded for this clone. V and J are TRBV7-2 and TRBJ2-2; D is possibly TRBD1 (5 bases). In germline, CDR1 is SGHTA, CDR2 FQGNSA. The CDR3 has 15 amino acids. Trimming left V 5 bases short and J 1 base short, with 11 bases between. The CDR3 here is CASSAGLGNTGELFF. The CDR3 DNA reads as TGTGCCAGCAGCGCAGGGTTAGGGAACACCGGGGAGCTGTTTTTT.

As regards this clone: The junction does not match germline at one end; this may be a read error. V and J are TRBV7-2 and TRBJ1-1; 8 bases agree with TRBD1. Germline CDR1 reads SGHTA; CDR2 reads FQGNSA. CDR3 length: 16 amino acids. The CDR3 DNA reads as TGTGCCGGCAGCCGGACGCCAGGGGGCGCGGGCACTGGAGCTTTCTTT. Protein product: CAGSRTPGGAGTGAFF.

The chain joins TRBV7-6 to TRBJ1-3; D possibly corresponds to TRBD1 (5 bases). Trimming pared 3 bases from V and 2 bases from J, leaving 11 bases between. This CDR3 region has 15 residues. Germline-derived CDR1 and CDR2 are SGHVS and FNYEAQ. The CDR3 spells CASSLEGSTGNTIYF. The CDR3 DNA sequence: TGTGCCAGCAGCTTGGAGGGGAGCACTGGAAACACCATATATTTT.

The chain carries TRBV4-1 and TRBJ2-2, with 7 bases aligning to TRBD1. The CDR3 consists of 14 residues. V dropped 6 bases and J dropped 3; count of bases not matched to a gene: 4. From germline, CDR1 is MGHRA and CDR2 YSYEKL. The CDR3 region has the DNA TGCGCCAGCAGACGGCAGGGGGACACCGGGGAGCTGTTTTTT. It is translated as CASRRQGDTGELFF.

The V and J genes are TRBV7-6 and TRBJ2-3; 10 positions agree with TRBD2. V shed 2 bases, J shed 5 bases, and the junction held 7 bases outside the gene matches. CDR1 is SGHVS and CDR2 is FNYEAQ in the germline V gene. The length of the CDR3 is 16 residues. The CDR3 nucleotides read TGTGCCAGCAGCTTACATTCACTAGCGGGGCAAGATACGCAGTATTTT. Translation: CASSLHSLAGQDTQYF.

The V call is TRBV7-8, the J call TRBJ2-5; 11 bases are a match to TRBD2. The J segment lost 5 bases and the V segment lost 5 bases, leaving 10 bases of the junction unmatched. CDR1 is SGHVS, CDR2 FQNEAQ, per germline. The CDR3 length is 16 residues. Here the CDR3 reads CASSPAGTSGRETQYF. The CDR3 region has the DNA TGTGCCAGCAGCCCGGCCGGGACTAGCGGAAGGGAGACCCAGTACTTC.

The CDR3 coding sequence is TGTGCCAGCAGCTTGGGAGGAGGGCTGAGAGGGACCGGGGAGCTGTTTTTT. Protein sequence: CASSLGGGLRGTGELFF. V is TRBV5-6 and J is TRBJ2-2; D is perhaps TRBD2 (6 bases). CDR1 is SGHDT and CDR2 is YYEEEE in the germline V gene. The germline V and J ends were trimmed by 0 bases and 5 bases, with 17 bases remaining between them. This CDR3 region has 17 residues.

The chain links TRBV5-6 to TRBJ2-2, with 8 bases aligning to TRBD1. Germline CDR1 and CDR2: SGHDT and YYEEEE. CDR3 length: 16 residues. V lost 4 bases, J lost 2 bases, and 7 bases stayed unmatched. CDR3 nucleotides: TGTGCCAGCAGCCCGGACAGGGACCTCAACACCGGGGAGCTGTTTTTT. Amino acids: CASSPDRDLNTGELFF. The full variable domain, its missing parts supplied by reference TRBV5-6 and TRBJ2-2, is DAGVTQSPTHLIKTRGQQVTLRCSPKSGHDTVSWYQQALGQGPQFIFQYYEEEERQRGNFPDRFSGHQFPNYSSELNVNALLLGDSALYLCASSPDRDLNTGELFFGEGSRLTVL.

The chain carries TRBV27 and TRBJ1-2; 9 bases match TRBD1. J gave up 4 bases and V 6 bases, and 3 bases lay outside the gene matches. Germline V gene lookup returns CDR1 MNHEY and CDR2 SMNVEV (reference sequence). There are 13 residues in the CDR3. The DNA for the CDR3 is TGTGCCAGCAGGCCGGGACAGGGCTATGGCTACACCTTC. Encoded protein: CASRPGQGYGYTF.

V and J are TRBV27 and TRBJ2-2; TRBD2 is a possible D gene (6 bases). Trimming left V 6 bases short and J 4 bases short, with 12 bases between. Germline V gene data show CDR1 as MNHEY and CDR2 as SMNVEV (reference sequence). The CDR3 is 14 amino acids. CDR3 in amino acids: CASSSGLLTGELFF. The CDR3 DNA sequence: TGTGCCAGCAGCTCGGGACTCCTCACCGGGGAGCTGTTTTTT.

CDR3 loop: CASSFTGGGETQYF. CDR3 in DNA: TGCGCCAGCAGCTTCACAGGGGGTGGAGAGACCCAGTACTTC. This chain connects TRBV5-1 to TRBJ2-5, with TRBD1 matching over 8 bases. This CDR3 region has 14 residues. With V trimmed by 2 bases and J by 4 bases, 4 bases remained unmatched. Germline V gene data show CDR1 as SGHRS and CDR2 as YFSETQ.

CDR3: CASSTGQFNYGYTF. DNA of the CDR3: TGTGCCAGCTCGACCGGACAGTTTAACTATGGCTACACCTTC. The genes are TRBV18 and TRBJ1-2; maybe TRBD1 (6 bases). There are 14 residues in the CDR3. Germline V gives CDR1 KGHSH, CDR2 LQKENI. Deletions cut 6 bases from V and 1 base from J, with 12 bases between.

This chain links TRBV7-2 with TRBJ1-2; maybe TRBD1 (6 bases). This CDR3 has 15 residues. V was shortened by 1 base and J by 7 bases, with 16 bases between the two germline ends. Germline CDR1 reads SGHTA; CDR2 reads FQGNSA. Here the CDR3 DNA reads TGTGCCAGCAGCTTAGAAAGTGGGGGGGGCGGTGGCTACACCTTC. Its protein is CASSLESGGGGGYTF. Variable domain in full (rest from reference TRBV7-2 and TRBJ1-2): GAGVSQSPSNKVTEKGKDVELRCDPISGHTALYWYRQSLGQGLEFLIYFQGNSAPDKSGLPSDRFSAERTGGSVSTLTIQRTQQEDSAVYLCASSLESGGGGGYTFGSGTRLTVV.

The chain employs TRBV9 and TRBJ1-1, with TRBD1 as a possible D gene (5 bases). The germline V gene encodes CDR1 SGDLS and CDR2 YYNGEE. V dropped 0 bases and J dropped 7 bases, with 13 bases sitting between them. This CDR3 has 14 residues. This chain's CDR3 is CASSVVGGSGEAFF. The DNA of the CDR3 is TGTGCCAGCAGCGTAGTGGGGGGTAGCGGTGAAGCTTTCTTT.

Here the CDR3 reads CASSADRGQPQHF. In DNA, the CDR3 is TGTGCCAGCAGCGCGGACAGGGGACAGCCCCAGCATTTT. The chain employs TRBV5-6 and TRBJ1-5; TRBD1 agrees at 9 bases. With 4 bases clipped from V and 7 bases from J, the junction kept 3 bases outside the gene matches. Germline assignment: CDR1 SGHDT and CDR2 YYEEEE. CDR3 length equals 13 residues.

The J gene is TRBJ1-4, the V gene TRBV9; no definite D call. Looked up from germline, CDR1 is SGDLS and CDR2 is YYNGEE. The CDR3 totals 14 residues. Trimming took 7 bases from V and 3 from J, leaving 13 bases between them. CDR3 protein: CASPDTLPNEKLFF. The CDR3 DNA reads as TGTGCCAGCCCCGACACGCTACCTAATGAAAAACTGTTTTTT. Looking up the rest from reference TRBV9 and TRBJ1-4 gives the full variable domain: DSGVTQTPKHLITATGQRVTLRCSPRSGDLSVYWYQQSLDQGLQFLIQYYNGEERAKGNILERFSAQQFPDLHSELNLSSLELGDSALYFCASPDTLPNEKLFFGSGTQLSVL.

This chain's CDR3 is CASSMGTGGIGTEAFF. As DNA, the CDR3 is TGCGCCAGCAGCATGGGGACAGGGGGCATCGGGACTGAAGCTTTCTTT. The J gene is TRBJ1-1, the V gene TRBV5-1; 12 bases are a match to TRBD1. Germline V CDR1 and CDR2: SGHRS, YFSETQ. Unmatched junction bases numbered 9, after V lost 4 bases and J lost 5 bases. The CDR3 totals 16 residues. Variable domain in full (rest from reference TRBV5-1 and TRBJ1-1): KAGVTQTPRYLIKTRGQQVTLSCSPISGHRSVSWYQQTPGQGLQFLFEYFSETQRNKGNFPGRFSGRQFSNSRSEMNVSTLELGDSALYLCASSMGTGGIGTEAFFGQGTRLTVV.